The 13 T cell receptor beta chains below were found in one sample sequenced in a study of cytomegalovirus exposure and HLA in healthy donors. The primer mix had 60 Vbeta and 13 Jbeta primers. The repertoire was sequenced with immunoSEQ multiplex PCR; TCRdb's copy has only in-frame clones and lacks some. This sample carries approximately 200,000 clones, roughly 80% of them seen once, and the ten largest clones take 1.6%. The sample comprised PBMCs. Receptors were obtained from a woman aged 18-35 years in good health and CMV-seronegative.

This chain connects TRBV6-5 to TRBJ1-3, with D tentatively TRBD1 (6 bases). V gave up 5 bases and J gave up 4 bases, with 9 bases separating them. This CDR3 is built from 13 residues. Germline CDR1 reads MNHEY; CDR2 reads SVGAGI. The CDR3 spells CASSRTGGNTIYF. Here the CDR3 DNA reads TGTGCCAGCAGTCGAACAGGGGGAAACACCATATATTTT.

This chain uses TRBV13 with TRBJ2-5, with 10 positions matching TRBD1. The CDR3 consists of 14 residues. Looked up from germline, CDR1 is PRHDT and CDR2 is FYEKMQ (reference sequence). V shed 5 bases, J shed 7 bases, and the junction held 7 bases outside the gene matches. CDR3 sequence reads: CASSTGQGGATQYF. DNA of the CDR3: TGTGCCAGCAGCACCGGACAGGGGGGCGCGACCCAGTACTTC.

This chain uses TRBV12-2 with TRBJ2-2; TRBD1 reflects the table's D call only, with no check against the DNA. TRBV12-2 is shown as a pseudogene. There are 12 residues in the CDR3. The CDR3 nucleotides are TGTGCAAGTCGCTTCAGGGCTGGGGAGCTGTTTTTT. Translation gives CASRFRAGELFF.

V usage is TRBV11-3 and J usage is TRBJ2-7; 12 bases are shared with TRBD2. The J segment lost 5 bases and the V segment lost 5 bases, leaving 7 bases of the junction unmatched. This CDR3 is built from 15 residues. Germline V gene data show CDR1 as SGHNT and CDR2 as YENEEA. CDR3 sequence reads: CASSPSGLAGNEQYF. The CDR3 region has the DNA TGTGCCAGCAGCCCCAGCGGACTAGCGGGAAACGAGCAGTACTTC.

The chain employs TRBV15 and TRBJ2-1, with TRBD2 matching 13 bases. In germline, CDR1 is LNHNV, CDR2 YYDKDF (reference sequence). Trimming removed 6 bases from V and 5 bases from J; junction bases left unmatched: 1. The CDR3 spans 14 residues. For the CDR3, the DNA is TGTGCCACCAGGGGACTAGCGGGGAACAATGAGCAGTTCTTC. Translation gives CATRGLAGNNEQFF. Supplemented by reference TRBV15 and TRBJ2-1, the full variable domain reads DAMVIQNPRYQVTQFGKPVTLSCSQTLNHNVMYWYQQKSSQAPKLLFHYYDKDFNNEADTPDNFQSRRPNTSFCFLDIRSPGLGDTAMYLCATRGLAGNNEQFFGPGTRLTVL.

The CDR3 DNA sequence: TGCGCCAGCAGTCACGTGACAGGGGGGCAATCAACTAATGAAAAACTGTTTTTT. It codes for CASSHVTGGQSTNEKLFF. The rearrangement uses TRBV23-1 and TRBJ1-4; 9 nucleotides align to TRBD1. TRBV23-1 qualifies as an ORF whose function is uncertain. J gave up 0 bases and V 3 bases, and 8 bases lay outside the gene matches. CDR3 length: 18 amino acids.

The J gene is TRBJ1-1, the V gene TRBV10-1; D might be TRBD1 (5 bases). This CDR3 is built from 14 residues. V was pared by 2 bases and J by 2 bases, with 9 bases between. CDR1 WNHNN and CDR2 SYGVQD come from the germline V gene (reference sequence). CDR3 amino acids: CASSESRENTEAFF. DNA of the CDR3: TGCGCCAGCAGTGAGAGCAGGGAAAACACTGAAGCTTTCTTT.

The chain combines TRBV14 with TRBJ1-4, with 7 nucleotides matching TRBD1. The CDR3 spans 16 residues. V was pared by 0 bases and J by 8 bases, with 9 bases of the junction left unmatched. Germline lookup yields CDR1 SGHDN and CDR2 FVKESK. In DNA, the CDR3 is TGTGCCAGCAGCCAAGAAATCTCTGCAGGGGGGGAAAAACTGTTTTTT. Encoded protein: CASSQEISAGGEKLFF.

This chain links TRBV28 with TRBJ1-6; TRBD1 is a possible D gene (5 bases). Germline values: CDR1 MDHEN, CDR2 SYDVKM. The CDR3 covers 15 residues. The V and J ends lost 1 base and 9 bases respectively, with 13 bases between them. The CDR3 spells CASSLLGQGGSPLHF. The CDR3, as DNA: TGTGCCAGCAGTTTATTGGGCCAGGGCGGTTCACCCCTCCACTTT.

J is TRBJ1-6 and V is TRBV27; D remains unclear. The CDR3 runs to 15 residues. CDR1 and CDR2 from the germline V gene are MNHEY and SMNVEV (reference sequence). V dropped 4 bases and J dropped 7 bases, with 14 bases sitting between them. CDR3 sequence: CASSSSFNENSPLHF. DNA for the CDR3: TGTGCCAGCAGTTCCTCCTTTAACGAGAATTCACCCCTCCACTTT.

The rearrangement links TRBV4-2 to TRBJ2-4; TRBD2 aligns across 8 bases. The J segment lost 0 bases and the V segment lost 0 bases, leaving 7 bases of the junction unmatched. CDR1 LGHNA and CDR2 YNFKEQ come from the germline V gene. The CDR3 loop spans 18 amino acids. CDR3 nucleotides: TGTGCCAGCAGCCAAGATCGGGAGGGAATCCTAGCCAAAAACATTCAGTACTTC. Its translation: CASSQDREGILAKNIQYF.

J is TRBJ1-2 and V is TRBV27; D possibly corresponds to TRBD1 (5 bases). CDR3 length: 13 amino acids. Deletions cut 5 bases from V and 5 bases from J, with 12 bases between. Germline CDR1 MNHEY, CDR2 SMNVEV (reference sequence). CDR3 DNA: TGTGCCAGCAGTGAGGGGAGGGCTTATGGCTACACCTTC. This translates into CASSEGRAYGYTF.

The genes are TRBV28 and TRBJ2-7; D perhaps matches TRBD2 (5 bases). Germline assignment: CDR1 MDHEN and CDR2 SYDVKM. CDR3 length equals 11 residues. Trimming cost V 9 bases and J 2 bases, with 8 bases left between them. The CDR3 sequence is CASASPYEQYF. The CDR3, as DNA: TGTGCCAGTGCTAGCCCCTACGAGCAGTACTTC.